Below, 20 T cell receptor beta chains from the same sample are listed, as sequenced in a study of blood T cell repertoires in COVID-19 (dated by TCRdb to about 2020). Libraries were built with the immunoSEQ multiplex PCR assay. TCRdb limited this immuneACCESS table to in-frame rearrangements with V and J called. A share of clones is missing; checked studies link under half to unresolved V genes, and the rest is unexplained. The sample contains approximately 340,000 clones, about 83% of them found a single time. The ten largest clonotypes hold 3% of the sample. Material: peripheral blood. The receptors were sampled from a man aged 25-40 years with active or convalescent COVID-19.

This clone is a singleton in its sample. The chain combines TRBV7-6 with TRBJ1-1; the match to TRBD1 covers 9 bases. CDR1 and CDR2 (germline): SGHVS, FNYEAQ. This CDR3 is 16 amino acids long. J gave up 1 base and V 5 bases, and 8 bases lay outside the gene matches. The CDR3 nucleotides are TGTGCCAGCAGCACACCGGGACAGGGACGGAACACTGAAGCTTTCTTT. This encodes CASSTPGQGRNTEAFF.

The chain links TRBV24-1 to TRBJ2-1; D may be TRBD1 (6 bases). CDR3 length: 16 residues. Trimming cost V 4 bases and J 6 bases, with 18 bases left between them. The germline V gene has CDR1 KGHDR and CDR2 SFDVKD. In nucleotides, the CDR3 is TGTGCCACCAGTGACCACGACAGTCTAGGGGGCAATGAGCAGTTCTTC. Translated, it gives CATSDHDSLGGNEQFF.

The CDR3 nucleotides are TGTGCCAGTAGTATAGGGGGGGGCCAAGAGACCCAGTACTTC. It specifies CASSIGGGQETQYF. The chain combines TRBV19 with TRBJ2-5; 7 bases agree with TRBD2. V gave up 1 base and J gave up 1 base; unmatched junction bases: 0. This CDR3 contains 14 residues. Germline V gene data show CDR1 as LNHDA and CDR2 as SQIVND (reference sequence).

This sequence joins TRBV30 and TRBJ2-7; no clear D gene. This CDR3 has 14 residues. The germline gives CDR1 GTSNPN, CDR2 SVGIG (reference sequence). V lost 3 bases and J lost 6, with 18 bases in between. The DNA for the CDR3 is TGTGCCTGGAGCGTCGAATCGGGTTTTCTCGAGCAGTACTTC. Translating it yields CAWSVESGFLEQYF. Full variable domain (missing parts from reference TRBV30 and TRBJ2-7): SQTIHQWPATLVQPVGSPLSLECTVEGTSNPNLYWYRQAAGRGLQLLFYSVGIGQISSEVPQNLSASRPQDRQFILSSKKLLLSDSGFYLCAWSVESGFLEQYFGPGTRLTVT.

The V and J genes are TRBV19 and TRBJ2-7, with D perhaps TRBD1 (5 bases). CDR1 is LNHDA and CDR2 is SQIVND in the germline V gene (reference sequence). V lost 9 bases and J lost 3, with 9 bases in between. The CDR3 is made up of 11 amino acids. This chain's CDR3 is CARGRVYEQYF. DNA of the CDR3: TGTGCCAGGGGCAGGGTCTACGAGCAGTACTTC.

V usage is TRBV16 and J usage is TRBJ1-4; a possible D gene is TRBD1 (6 bases). V was pared by 5 bases and J by 5 bases, with 15 bases between. The CDR3 has 15 residues. Germline V gene lookup returns CDR1 KGHSY and CDR2 FQNENV. CDR3 DNA sequence: TGTGCCAGCAGCGTCGGGGACAAGAGGAATGAAAAACTGTTTTTT. It codes for CASSVGDKRNEKLFF.

The table lists this clone with a few counts. The same CDR3 also results from other DNA sequences found in this sample. The chain is built from TRBV20-1 and TRBJ2-1; D is perhaps TRBD2 (5 bases). V lost 3 bases and J 4 bases, leaving 7 bases between the germline ends. The CDR3 sequence is 12 residues long. CDR1 is DFQATT, CDR2 SNEGSKA, per germline (reference sequence). The CDR3 nucleotides are TGCAGTGCTAGTAGAGGGTACAATGAGCAGTTCTTC. Protein: CSASRGYNEQFF.

The chain uses TRBV27 and TRBJ2-2; 7 nucleotides agree with TRBD2. The V gene end was trimmed by 8 bases and the J gene end by 5 bases; junction bases not matched to a gene: 2. The CDR3 has 12 residues. CDR1 and CDR2 (germline): MNHEY, SMNVEV (reference sequence). The chain's CDR3 is CASWGGTGELFF. The DNA of the CDR3 is TGTGCCAGCTGGGGGGGAACCGGGGAGCTGTTTTTT.

The chain recombines TRBV30 with TRBJ2-5; D possibly corresponds to TRBD2 (6 bases). CDR3 size: 13 residues. V was cut by 4 bases and J by 1 base, with 10 bases left in between. Germline CDR1 and CDR2: GTSNPN and SVGIG (reference sequence). CDR3 nucleotide sequence: TGTGCCTGGATCGTGGGGGGCCAAGAGACCCAGTACTTC. As protein: CAWIVGGQETQYF.

The chain is built from TRBV7-2 and TRBJ2-3; 7 nucleotides match TRBD2. The V segment lost 2 bases and the J segment 2 bases; nucleotides outside the gene matches: 13. This CDR3 has 18 amino acids. Germline-derived CDR1 and CDR2 are SGHTA and FQGNSA. For the CDR3, the DNA is TGTGCCAGCAGCTTAAAAGGAGTGGTCGCGGGAGCCACAGATACGCAGTATTTT. Amino acid sequence: CASSLKGVVAGATDTQYF. The full variable domain, completed using reference TRBV7-2 and TRBJ2-3, is GAGVSQSPSNKVTEKGKDVELRCDPISGHTALYWYRQSLGQGLEFLIYFQGNSAPDKSGLPSDRFSAERTGGSVSTLTIQRTQQEDSAVYLCASSLKGVVAGATDTQYFGPGTRLTVL.

The chain combines TRBV7-3 with TRBJ2-3; 9 positions agree with TRBD2. The CDR3 runs 15 residues. Germline CDR1 is SGHTA and CDR2 is FQGTGA. V shed 3 bases, J shed 7 bases, and the junction held 8 bases outside the gene matches. The CDR3 coding sequence is TGTGCCAGCAGCTTCTCTAGCGGGGTAGCAAATACGCAGTATTTT. Translated: CASSFSSGVANTQYF.

V gene TRBV19 combines with J gene TRBJ2-1; 9 bases match TRBD1. Germline V gene data show CDR1 as LNHDA and CDR2 as SQIVND (reference sequence). The CDR3 sequence is 15 residues long. With V trimmed by 6 bases and J by 10 bases, 13 bases remained unmatched. CDR3 bases: TGTGCCAGTAGAAATACCGGGACAGGGAGAGAAGAGCAGTTCTTC. Translation gives CASRNTGTGREEQFF.

The gene calls are TRBV4-2 and TRBJ2-7; TRBD2 matches 9 bases. V lost 1 base, J lost 4 bases, and 8 bases stayed unmatched. This CDR3 spans 16 amino acids. Germline V gene sequence: CDR1 LGHNA, CDR2 YNFKEQ. The CDR3 sequence: CASSQGSAGGPYEQYF. CDR3 DNA: TGTGCCAGCAGCCAAGGGTCGGCGGGGGGGCCATACGAGCAGTACTTC.

This rearrangement joins TRBV7-8 to TRBJ2-7, with a weak D call TRBD2 (6 bases). V was cut by 4 bases and J by 3 bases, with 16 bases left in between. The CDR3 covers 15 residues. CDR1 and CDR2 from the germline V gene are SGHVS and FQNEAQ. CDR3 nucleotide sequence: TGTGCCAGCAGCTCCCGTCGACTAGTTCTCTACGAGCAGTACTTC. It encodes CASSSRRLVLYEQYF. The whole variable domain, filled in from reference TRBV7-8 and TRBJ2-7, reads GAGVSQSPRYKVAKRGQDVALRCDPISGHVSLFWYQQALGQGPEFLTYFQNEAQLDKSGLPSDRFFAERPEGSVSTLKIQRTQQEDSAVYLCASSSRRLVLYEQYFGPGTRLTVT.

The V and J genes are TRBV30 and TRBJ1-2; unclear D gene. Trimming removed 2 bases at V and 4 bases at J, with 8 bases between. Germline values: CDR1 GTSNPN, CDR2 SVGIG (reference sequence). CDR3 length: 12 residues. CDR3 in amino acids: CAWSRQVYGYTF. The CDR3 nucleotides read TGTGCCTGGAGTCGGCAGGTCTATGGCTACACCTTC.

J is TRBJ1-1 and V is TRBV4-3; D is unclear. The germline CDR1 and CDR2 sequences are LGHNA and YSLEER. With 0 bases removed from V and 0 bases from J, the gap between germline ends came to 5 bases. The CDR3 has 14 amino acids. CDR3 in DNA: TGCGCCAGCAGCCAAGATCAGATGAACACTGAAGCTTTCTTT. Translated: CASSQDQMNTEAFF.

The V call is TRBV11-2, the J call TRBJ1-6; 10 positions match TRBD1. The CDR3 has 18 residues. Trimming at V came to 4 bases and at J to 0 bases, leaving 6 bases not matched to a gene. Germline CDR1 reads SGHAT; CDR2 reads FQNNGV. CDR3: CASSSLGDRGSYNSPLHF. The CDR3 DNA is TGTGCCAGCAGCTCCCTCGGGGACAGGGGCTCCTATAATTCACCCCTCCACTTT. Together with reference TRBV11-2 and TRBJ1-6, the CDR3 gives the full variable domain: EAGVAQSPRYKIIEKRQSVAFWCNPISGHATLYWYQQILGQGPKLLIQFQNNGVVDDSQLPKDRFSAERLKGVDSTLKIQPAKLEDSAVYLCASSSLGDRGSYNSPLHFGNGTRLTVT.

The J gene is TRBJ1-2, the V gene TRBV19; tentative D call: TRBD1 (5 bases). The CDR3 is 14 residues long. Per the germline V gene, CDR1 is LNHDA and CDR2 is SQIVND (reference sequence). Trimming stripped 7 bases from V and 4 bases from J, with 16 bases between. The CDR3 spells CASIPGRFGYGYTF. In nucleotides, the CDR3 is TGTGCCAGTATTCCAGGGCGTTTTGGCTATGGCTACACCTTC.

This clone was observed a single time. V usage is TRBV5-6 and J usage is TRBJ1-3; D is perhaps TRBD1 (6 bases). The V gene lost 6 bases and the J gene lost 1 base, with 14 bases spanning the gap. CDR1 is SGHDT and CDR2 is YYEEEE in the germline V gene. The CDR3 totals 15 residues. The CDR3 DNA sequence: TGTGCCAGCACCTTAACAGGGAGTTCTGGAAACACCATATATTTT. It encodes CASTLTGSSGNTIYF.

In DNA, the CDR3 is TGTGCCAGCAGGGCCGGCGGTGCGAACACCGGGGAGCTGTTTTTT. Its protein is CASRAGGANTGELFF. The J gene is TRBJ2-2, the V gene TRBV7-2; D uncertain. Trimming cost V 6 bases and J 0 bases, with 11 bases left between them. This CDR3 contains 15 residues. The germline CDR1 and CDR2 sequences are SGHTA and FQGNSA.